What follows describes a single TCR beta chain. No antigen is known for it. Base qualities were left out, and no much larger clone turns up one base away. Patients with a history of autoimmune disease or receiving systemic immunosuppression were excluded from the trial. In every dose cohort, peripheral blood was drawn for TCR sequencing at baseline, cycle 4 day 1, and cycle 7 day 1. The samples were taken from a phase I, first-in-human, multicenter, open-label dose-escalation trial of ivuxolimab. The trial enrolled adults with locally advanced or metastatic head and neck squamous cell, hepatocellular, melanoma or renal cell carcinoma. Before TCR sequencing, CD4+ T cells and CD8+ T cells from peripheral blood were sorted into separate populations. V is pared back by 3 bases and J by 4 bases, with 13 bases lying between the germline termini. The CDR3 spans 14 residues, from the cysteine through the phenylalanine. The kept DNA is CDR3 alone, 42 bases in frame from the first base. From the germline V gene, CDR1 is SGHTS and CDR2 is YDEGEE.

To sequence the TCRbeta CDR3 region, genomic DNA was isolated from the sorted cells. TCRbeta CDR3 regions were sequenced using the immunoSEQ Assay. This is the immuneACCESS table as TCRdb keeps it, with only in-frame sequences that have V and J called. A part of the clones is gone; compared with another copy, unresolved V genes explain less than half, and the rest is unexplained. The sample records more than 7,000 clones, about nine tenths of which are singletons. Together, the top ten hold 11% of the sample. The data belong to a study of OX40 agonist ivuxolimab in advanced cancers. Broadly, across the study: Ivuxolimab was a fully human IgG2 agonistic monoclonal antibody targeting the costimulatory receptor OX40 (CD134). Intravenous ivuxolimab was administered to patients every 2 weeks at six dose levels: 0.01, 0.1, 0.3, 1.5, 3 and 10 mg/kg. Of the roughly 54 patients in dose escalation, about 20 had hepatocellular carcinoma, roughly 15 had melanoma, 9 had renal cell carcinoma and 9 had head and neck cancer. The dose-escalation cohort was 80% to 90% male with a mean age of about 65 years, ranging from roughly 23 to 90. Patients were allowed to have had prior anti-PD-1, anti-PD-L1 or anti-CTLA-4 therapy, and approximately 37% of the dose-escalation patients had been treated with checkpoint inhibitors. Three dose-escalation patients achieved partial responses, one with hepatocellular carcinoma and two with cutaneous melanoma. The point of sequencing TCRbeta in the periphery was to test whether ivuxolimab changed TCR sequence diversity and drove clonal T-cell expansion. The paper covers the monotherapy dose-escalation part of the phase I ivuxolimab trial, which included N of about 56 patients.

General conclusions and limits of the study: After ivuxolimab, CD8+ T cells had more expanded clones than CD4+ T cells on average. The antigen specificity of the clonally expanded peripheral T cells was not determined. Partial responders in the 0.1-3.0 mg/kg groups had among the lowest normalized peripheral clonal expansion, especially among CD8+ T cells. Low levels of normalized T-cell clonal expansion were also seen in some nonresponding patients. At doses of 0.1 to 3.0 mg/kg, clonal expansion of both CD4+ and CD8+ blood T cells was observed from baseline to week 6.

The chain links TRBV5-8 with TRBJ1-2; a weak D assignment points to TRBD1 (5 bases agree). This specimen consisted of CD4+ or CD8+ T cells sorted from blood, obtained in a trial of the OX40 agonist ivuxolimab. The receptor was isolated from an adult with an advanced solid tumor such as melanoma, head and neck, liver or kidney cancer. The CDR3: CASSWEGPGYGYTF. The sequenced DNA is TGTGCCAGCAGCTGGGAGGGGCCTGGCTATGGCTACACCTTC.